Each of the 3 T cell receptor beta chains below was sequenced from the same sample in a study of vaccination effects on CD4 cells after COVID-19. Viral peptide pools were used in the ViraFEST assay to expand antigen-specific CD4+ T cells, and sequencing came afterward. Once cultured for 10 to 11 days, the cells underwent separation to obtain CD4+ T cells. All participants had two doses of either the BNT162b2 or mRNA-1273 vaccine. Libraries were prepared by immunoSEQ multiplex PCR; TCRdb keeps only in-frame clonotypes and omits some of them. The table shows approximately 28,000 clones, with about 79% occurring only once. What these receptors recognize is not known. This sample comprised CD4+ T cells from PBMCs cultured with SARS-CoV-2 spike peptides, obtained after COVID-19 vaccination. Receptor source: a human donor who received a COVID-19 vaccine. Some clones in this sample may be carry-over from other donors' samples.

The genes are TRBV5-1 and TRBJ2-2; no clear D gene. CDR1 and CDR2 (germline): SGHRS, YFSETQ. This CDR3 region has 15 residues. Trimming took 3 bases from V and 0 from J, leaving 9 bases between them. In DNA, the CDR3 is TGCGCCAGCAGCTCGCGCTCGGCGAACACCGGGGAGCTGTTTTTT. It codes for CASSSRSANTGELFF.

This sequence joins TRBV10-3 and TRBJ1-2; D unresolved. This CDR3 is built from 13 residues. Germline V lookup: CDR1 ENHRY, CDR2 SYGVKD. Deletions cut 3 bases from V and 3 bases from J, with 8 bases between. The CDR3 DNA is TGTGCCATCAGTGACGGGGTTGACTATGGCTACACCTTC. The encoded protein is CAISDGVDYGYTF.

CDR3 region: CASSEAGGFNSPLHF. CDR3 sequence (DNA): TGTGCCAGCAGTGAAGCAGGAGGCTTCAATTCACCCCTCCACTTT. This chain links TRBV6-1 with TRBJ1-6; D is undetermined. V gave up 0 bases and J gave up 7 bases, with 10 bases separating them. Germline CDR1 reads MNHNS; CDR2 reads SASEGT. The CDR3 runs to 15 residues.